Each of the 14 T cell receptor beta chains below was sequenced from the same sample in a study of cytomegalovirus exposure and HLA in healthy donors. Amplification used 60 Vbeta primers and 13 Jbeta primers. Sequencing was performed with immunoSEQ multiplex PCR; in TCRdb, only in-frame clones are kept and a portion is missing. The sample contains a few hundred thousand clones, around three quarters of which appear only once. The specimen was PBMCs. These receptors were taken from a man aged 35 to 55 in good health and CMV-seronegative.

The J gene is TRBJ1-1, the V gene TRBV25-1; D not resolved. CDR3 length equals 14 residues. The V and J ends lost 4 bases and 1 base respectively, with 10 bases between them. Per germline, CDR1 MGHDK and CDR2 SYGVNS. The DNA for the CDR3 is TGTGCCAGCAGTGGACAAACAGCGAACACTGAAGCTTTCTTT. Protein: CASSGQTANTEAFF.

A word on this clone: Other DNA sequences in this specimen translate into the identical CDR3. CDR3 sequence (DNA): TGTGCCAGCAGTTTGTTGGGCGATGAGCAGTTCTTC. Translated, it gives CASSLLGDEQFF. The chain combines TRBV27 with TRBJ2-1; D is unclear. Germline V gene sequence: CDR1 MNHEY, CDR2 SMNVEV (reference sequence). The CDR3 extends over 12 amino acids. Trimming shortened V by 3 bases and J by 8 bases, and 8 bases separated the two germline ends.

V and J are TRBV7-9 and TRBJ2-5, with 12 bases lining up with TRBD2. The V gene end was trimmed by 4 bases and the J gene end by 6 bases; junction bases not matched to a gene: 15. This CDR3 has 18 amino acids. CDR1 and CDR2 (germline): SEHNR, FQNEAQ (reference sequence). Here the CDR3 DNA reads TGTGCCAGCAGCTCCTCGATCCTGACTAGCGGGAGATGGAAGACCCAGTACTTC. Its translation: CASSSSILTSGRWKTQYF.

This sequence joins TRBV5-4 and TRBJ2-1; 7 bases agree with TRBD2. The V and J ends lost 0 bases and 9 bases, in that order; junction bases with no gene match: 9. Per the germline V gene, CDR1 is SGHNT and CDR2 is YYREEE (reference sequence). This CDR3 is built from 15 residues. CDR3 loop: CASSLAGGPPAEQFF. As DNA, the CDR3 is TGTGCCAGCAGCTTGGCGGGGGGTCCCCCCGCTGAGCAGTTCTTC.

This chain connects TRBV5-5 to TRBJ2-7; TRBD2 aligns across 7 bases. V gave up 3 bases and J gave up 2 bases; unmatched junction bases: 5. Germline CDR1 is SGHKS and CDR2 is YYEKEE (reference sequence). CDR3 size: 14 residues. CDR3 in DNA: TGTGCCAGCAGCTGGGCCGGGACTACCTACGAGCAGTACTTC. It specifies CASSWAGTTYEQYF.

The V gene is TRBV4-2, the J gene TRBJ2-1, with 7 nucleotides matching TRBD1. There are 15 residues in the CDR3. Germline CDR1 is LGHNA and CDR2 is YNFKEQ. The trim removed 0 bases at V and 2 bases at J, leaving 1 base unmatched. The DNA for the CDR3 is TGTGCCAGCAGCCAAGATGGGACAGCCTACAATGAGCAGTTCTTC. Its protein is CASSQDGTAYNEQFF.

The chain uses TRBV25-1 and TRBJ2-7; weak D call: TRBD2 (5 bases). CDR1 is MGHDK and CDR2 is SYGVNS in the germline V gene. The CDR3 consists of 17 residues. The V gene lost 5 bases and the J gene lost 0 bases, with 20 bases spanning the gap. CDR3 sequence: CASSYPKDSPSSYEQYF. For the CDR3, the DNA is TGTGCCAGCAGTTACCCGAAGGACTCCCCGAGCTCCTACGAGCAGTACTTC.

The chain is built from TRBV6-6 and TRBJ1-2; TRBD1 agrees at 12 bases. After removal of 10 bases from V and 5 bases from J, the junction contained 8 bases not matched to a gene. The CDR3 totals 14 residues. Germline CDR1 MNHNY, CDR2 SVGAGI (reference sequence). The CDR3 DNA sequence: TGTGCCATGTCGGGACAGGGGGCTTGGTATGGCTACACCTTC. It yields the protein CAMSGQGAWYGYTF.

V is TRBV19 and J is TRBJ1-5; tentative D call: TRBD1 (6 bases). CDR1 is LNHDA, CDR2 SQIVND, per germline (reference sequence). V was pared by 7 bases and J by 3 bases, with 13 bases between. The CDR3 spans 14 residues. The CDR3 region has the DNA TGTGCCAGTAAGGGGGAGGGGTACAATCAGCCCCAGCATTTT. Protein sequence: CASKGEGYNQPQHF.

This rearrangement joins TRBV18 to TRBJ1-1; tentatively, D is TRBD1 (5 bases). The CDR3 is made up of 14 amino acids. V was cut by 6 bases and J by 0 bases, with 11 bases left in between. Germline CDR1 is KGHSH and CDR2 is LQKENI. The CDR3 DNA sequence: TGTGCCAGCTCCGGGACTGTCATGAACACTGAAGCTTTCTTT. Residues: CASSGTVMNTEAFF.

A few counts support this clone. This rearrangement joins TRBV6-4 to TRBJ2-1, with TRBD2 identical over 7 bases. Trimming cost V 2 bases and J 4 bases; bases outside gene matches: 5. The CDR3 loop spans 15 amino acids. Looked up from germline, CDR1 is MRHNA and CDR2 is SNTAGT. The CDR3 is CASSDAAGLYNEQFF. The CDR3 nucleotides are TGTGCCAGCAGTGACGCAGCGGGATTGTACAATGAGCAGTTCTTC.

This clone was seen only a few times. The V and J genes are TRBV29-1 and TRBJ2-2; a possible D gene is TRBD2 (6 bases). This CDR3 has 13 residues. V was pared by 4 bases and J by 8 bases, with 14 bases between. The germline V gene encodes CDR1 SQVTM and CDR2 ANQGSEA. CDR3 amino acids: CSVVWGLPGELFF. For the CDR3, the DNA is TGCAGCGTTGTCTGGGGACTTCCAGGGGAGCTGTTTTTT.

The V gene is TRBV6-1, the J gene TRBJ1-1; D is unclear. Trimming shortened V by 3 bases and J by 3 bases, and 5 bases separated the two germline ends. Germline V gene data show CDR1 as MNHNS and CDR2 as SASEGT. The CDR3 runs 12 residues. The CDR3 reads CASSDGYTEAFF. DNA for the CDR3: TGTGCCAGCAGTGACGGGTACACTGAAGCTTTCTTT.

The J gene is TRBJ1-3, the V gene TRBV7-9; tentative D call: TRBD1 (5 bases). Germline V lookup: CDR1 SEHNR, CDR2 FQNEAQ (reference sequence). V lost 3 bases and J 1 base, leaving 22 bases between the germline ends. The CDR3 covers 19 residues. CDR3 DNA: TGTGCCAGCAGCTTGGCCTTTTTCGGACAAGAGTTTTCTGGAAACACCATATATTTT. This codes for CASSLAFFGQEFSGNTIYF.